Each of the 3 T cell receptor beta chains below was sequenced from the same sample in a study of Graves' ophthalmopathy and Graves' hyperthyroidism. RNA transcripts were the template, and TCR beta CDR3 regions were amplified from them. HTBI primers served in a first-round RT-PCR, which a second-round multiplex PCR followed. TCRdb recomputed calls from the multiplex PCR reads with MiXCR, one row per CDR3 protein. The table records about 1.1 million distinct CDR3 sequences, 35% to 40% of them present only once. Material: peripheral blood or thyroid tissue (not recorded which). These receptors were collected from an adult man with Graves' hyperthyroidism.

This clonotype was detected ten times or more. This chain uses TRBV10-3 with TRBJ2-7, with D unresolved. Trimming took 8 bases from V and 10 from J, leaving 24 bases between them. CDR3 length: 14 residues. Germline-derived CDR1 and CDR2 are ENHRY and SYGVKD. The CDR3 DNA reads TGTGCCATCTCTCCCTCCACTTCAGATTTTGGCCAGTACTTC. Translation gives CAISPSTSDFGQYF.

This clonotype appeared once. The CDR3 DNA sequence: TGTGCCTGGAGCCCGGGACGGTCGAACACTGAAGCTTTCTTT. Translating gives CAWSPGRSNTEAFF. The V gene is TRBV30, the J gene TRBJ1-1; D may be TRBD1 (5 bases). With 3 bases removed from V and 1 base from J, the gap between germline ends came to 12 bases. Germline V gives CDR1 GTSNPN, CDR2 SVGIG (reference sequence). This CDR3 spans 14 amino acids.

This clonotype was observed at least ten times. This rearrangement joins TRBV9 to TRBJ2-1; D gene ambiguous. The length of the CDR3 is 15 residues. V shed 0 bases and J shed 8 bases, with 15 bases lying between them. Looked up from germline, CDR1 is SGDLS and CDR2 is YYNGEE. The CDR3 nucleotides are TGTGCCAGCAGCGTAGCTGATGGCAGCAAACATGAGCAGTTCTTC. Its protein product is CASSVADGSKHEQFF.